The following is a TCR beta chain sequence with its context. Its antigen is not identified. Included in the TCR beta cDNA libraries were unique molecular identifiers. TCRdb analysed the PCR reads with MiXCR anew, one entry per CDR3 protein. Among roughly 400,000 distinct CDR3 sequences, 30% to 40% were seen once, and the ten largest hold about 7.6%. This specimen comes from a study of post-analysis software for immune sequencing data. Study results and limitations: Patients showed TRBV5-6, TRBV5-1 and TRBV20-1 among five TRBV segments more frequent than in controls. Controls showed significantly higher normalized Chao1 diversity than did multiple sclerosis patients.

The CDR3 is 15 amino acids. Germline V gene data show CDR1 as SQVTM and CDR2 as ANQGSEA. V gave up 0 bases and J gave up 0 bases; unmatched junction bases: 5. The TCR comes from a girl aged 2-10 years with multiple sclerosis. V and J are TRBV29-1 and TRBJ2-7; TRBD1 matches 7 bases. The sequencing input was blood. CDR3 sequence (DNA): TGCAGCGTTGAAGATAGGACAGGAACCTCCTACGAGCAGTACTTC. Encoded protein: CSVEDRTGTSYEQYF.